This T cell receptor beta chain was sequenced during a study of blood T cell repertoires in COVID-19. Clones were read by immunoSEQ multiplex PCR, and TCRdb kept only the in-frame ones, dropping some. The sample shows about 120,000 clones, about 85% of them seen only once. The clonotype comes from a man between 65 and 85 years old with acute or convalescent COVID-19. What was sequenced was peripheral blood.

In DNA form, the CDR3 reads TGTGCCAGCAGCCCGGGACTAGCGGGGCTTAAATACTCCTACGAGCAGTACTTC. Translated: CASSPGLAGLKYSYEQYF. The chain is built from TRBV7-2 and TRBJ2-7; 13 nucleotides agree with TRBD2. This CDR3 contains 18 residues. Trimming at V came to 5 bases and at J to 0 bases, leaving 10 bases not matched to a gene. Germline CDR1 SGHTA, CDR2 FQGNSA.